These 4 T cell receptor beta chains share one sample of origin, sequenced in a study of T cells in Graves' hyperthyroidism and ophthalmopathy. It was RNA transcripts that yielded the amplified TCR beta CDR3 regions. A set of HTBI primers served as the primers for a first-round RT-PCR of the TCR CDR3. TCRdb ran MiXCR on the multiplex PCR reads and lists one entry per CDR3 protein. The sample shows approximately 510,000 distinct CDR3 sequences, about 46% of them seen only once. The sample consisted of peripheral blood or thyroid tissue (not recorded which). All receptors come from an adult woman with Graves' disease, either hyperthyroidism or ophthalmopathy (not recorded which).

This clonotype appeared many times. V is TRBV24-1 and J is TRBJ1-5; D is undetermined. The V end was cut by 7 bases, the J end by 2 bases, with 11 bases between. The V gene's germline CDR1 is KGHDR and CDR2 SFDVKD. The CDR3 has 14 residues. The CDR3 sequence is CATRGPGGNQPQHF. CDR3 nucleotides: TGTGCCACCAGGGGCCCCGGAGGCAATCAGCCCCAGCATTTT.

The rearrangement links TRBV20-1 to TRBJ1-2, with D uncertain. The V gene lost 6 bases and the J gene lost 3 bases, with 17 bases spanning the gap. Germline CDR1 is DFQATT and CDR2 is SNEGSKA (reference sequence). There are 14 residues in the CDR3. The DNA of the CDR3 is TGCAGTGCCTACAATGGAGGGCTACACTATGGCTACACCTTC. Protein product: CSAYNGGLHYGYTF.

The chain has TRBV19 and TRBJ1-1; the match to TRBD1 covers 7 bases. V lost 5 bases to trimming and J lost 7 bases; unmatched junction nucleotides: 13. The CDR3 extends over 15 amino acids. Germline CDR1 reads LNHDA; CDR2 reads SQIVND (reference sequence). CDR3 in DNA: TGTGCCAGTAGTGTCACAGGGGTTGGGGCCGATGAAGCTTTCTTT. This translates into CASSVTGVGADEAFF.

There are many counts of this clonotype. V usage is TRBV9 and J usage is TRBJ1-2; D gene unclear. CDR1 is SGDLS, CDR2 YYNGEE, per germline. V was trimmed by 4 bases and J by 2 bases, leaving 3 bases between them. The CDR3 loop spans 11 amino acids. The CDR3 region has the DNA TGTGCCAGCAGCCAAAACTATGGCTACACCTTC. Translating gives CASSQNYGYTF. The whole variable domain, filled in from reference TRBV9 and TRBJ1-2, reads DSGVTQTPKHLITATGQRVTLRCSPRSGDLSVYWYQQSLDQGLQFLIQYYNGEERAKGNILERFSAQQFPDLHSELNLSSLELGDSALYFCASSQNYGYTFGSGTRLTVV.